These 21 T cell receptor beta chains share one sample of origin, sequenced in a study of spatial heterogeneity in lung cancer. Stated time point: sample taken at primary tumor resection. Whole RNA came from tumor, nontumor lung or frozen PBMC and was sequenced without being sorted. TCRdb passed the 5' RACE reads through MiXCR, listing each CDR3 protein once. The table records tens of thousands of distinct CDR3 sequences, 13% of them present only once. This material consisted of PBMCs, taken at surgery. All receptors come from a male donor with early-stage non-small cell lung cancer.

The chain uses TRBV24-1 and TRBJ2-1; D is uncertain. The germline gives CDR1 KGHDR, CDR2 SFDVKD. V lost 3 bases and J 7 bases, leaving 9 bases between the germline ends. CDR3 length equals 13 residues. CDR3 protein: CATSDPNENEQFF. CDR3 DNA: TGTGCCACCAGTGATCCCAACGAAAATGAGCAGTTCTTC.

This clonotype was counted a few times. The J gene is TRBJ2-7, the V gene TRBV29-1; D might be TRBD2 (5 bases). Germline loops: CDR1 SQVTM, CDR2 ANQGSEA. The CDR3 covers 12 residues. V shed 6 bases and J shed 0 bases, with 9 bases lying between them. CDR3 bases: TGCAGCGTGAGGGTTAGCTCCTACGAGCAGTACTTC. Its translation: CSVRVSSYEQYF.

CDR3 coding DNA: TGTGCCAGCAGAAATACGGACCGGGACAGGGATGGCTACACCTTC. Translated, it gives CASRNTDRDRDGYTF. The chain combines TRBV12-3 or TRBV12-4 with TRBJ1-2, with TRBD1 matching 9 bases. The V gene end was trimmed by 6 bases and the J gene end by 6 bases; junction bases not matched to a gene: 11. The CDR3 consists of 15 residues.

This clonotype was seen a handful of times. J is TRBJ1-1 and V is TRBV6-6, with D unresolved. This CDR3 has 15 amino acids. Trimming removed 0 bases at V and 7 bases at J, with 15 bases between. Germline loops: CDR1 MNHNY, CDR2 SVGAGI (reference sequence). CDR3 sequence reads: CASSYSMSSEGEAFF. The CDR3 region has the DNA TGTGCCAGCAGTTACTCGATGTCCTCGGAGGGTGAAGCTTTCTTT.

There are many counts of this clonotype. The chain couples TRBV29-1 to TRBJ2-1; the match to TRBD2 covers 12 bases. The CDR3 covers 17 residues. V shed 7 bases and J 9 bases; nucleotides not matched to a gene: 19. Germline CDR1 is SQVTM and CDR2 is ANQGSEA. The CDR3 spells CSAGLAGISILGGEQFF. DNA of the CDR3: TGCAGCGCCGGACTAGCGGGAATCTCTATCCTCGGGGGTGAGCAGTTCTTC.

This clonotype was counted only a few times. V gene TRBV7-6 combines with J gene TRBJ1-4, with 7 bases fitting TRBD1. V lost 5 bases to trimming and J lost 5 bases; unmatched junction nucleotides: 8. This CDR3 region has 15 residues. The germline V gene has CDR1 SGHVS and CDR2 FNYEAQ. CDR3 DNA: TGTGCCAGCAGCCTGAAGACAGGGCCGAATGAAAAACTGTTTTTT. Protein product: CASSLKTGPNEKLFF.

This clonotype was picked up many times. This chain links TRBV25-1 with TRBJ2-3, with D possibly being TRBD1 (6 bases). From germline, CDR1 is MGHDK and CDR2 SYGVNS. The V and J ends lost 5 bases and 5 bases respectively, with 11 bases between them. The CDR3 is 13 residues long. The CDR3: CASSYTGLDTQYF. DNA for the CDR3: TGTGCCAGCAGTTACACAGGGTTAGATACGCAGTATTTT.

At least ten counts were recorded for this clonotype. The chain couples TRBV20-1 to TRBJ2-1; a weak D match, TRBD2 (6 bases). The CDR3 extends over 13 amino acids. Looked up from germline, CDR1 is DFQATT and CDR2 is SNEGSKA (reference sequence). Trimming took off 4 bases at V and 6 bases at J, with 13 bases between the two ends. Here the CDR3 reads CSATLTRSNEQFF. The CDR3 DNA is TGCAGTGCTACCTTGACTAGAAGCAATGAGCAGTTCTTC.

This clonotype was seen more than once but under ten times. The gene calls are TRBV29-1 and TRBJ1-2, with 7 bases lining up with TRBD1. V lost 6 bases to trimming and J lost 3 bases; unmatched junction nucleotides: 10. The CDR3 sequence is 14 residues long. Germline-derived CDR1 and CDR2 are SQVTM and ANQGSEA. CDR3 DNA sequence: TGCAGCGTGGAATTTTCAGGGGGGTACTATGGCTACACCTTC. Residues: CSVEFSGGYYGYTF. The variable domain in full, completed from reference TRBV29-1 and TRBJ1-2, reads SAVISQKPSRDICQRGTSLTIQCQVDSQVTMMFWYRQQPGQSLTLIATANQGSEATYESGFVIDKFPISRPNLTFSTLTVSNMSPEDSSIYLCSVEFSGGYYGYTFGSGTRLTVV.

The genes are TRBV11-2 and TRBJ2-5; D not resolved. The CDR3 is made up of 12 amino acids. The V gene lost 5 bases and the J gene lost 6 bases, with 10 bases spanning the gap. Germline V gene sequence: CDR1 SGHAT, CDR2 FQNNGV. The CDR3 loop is CASSLPMKTQYF. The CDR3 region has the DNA TGTGCCAGCAGCCTCCCCATGAAGACCCAGTACTTC.

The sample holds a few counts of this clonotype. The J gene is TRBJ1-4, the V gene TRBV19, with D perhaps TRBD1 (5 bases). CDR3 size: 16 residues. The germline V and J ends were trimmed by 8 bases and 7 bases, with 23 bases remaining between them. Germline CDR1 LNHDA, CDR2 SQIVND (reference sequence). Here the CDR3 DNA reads TGTGCCAGTTTTCCGGGACCCAGGGCCCCGGGTGAAAAACTGTTTTTT. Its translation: CASFPGPRAPGEKLFF.

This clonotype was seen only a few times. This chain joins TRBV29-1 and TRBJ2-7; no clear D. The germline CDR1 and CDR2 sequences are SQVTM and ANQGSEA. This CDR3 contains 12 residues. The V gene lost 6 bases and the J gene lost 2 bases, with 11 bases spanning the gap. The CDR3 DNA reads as TGCAGCGTCGCAACTGGGGCCTACGAGCAGTACTTC. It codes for CSVATGAYEQYF.

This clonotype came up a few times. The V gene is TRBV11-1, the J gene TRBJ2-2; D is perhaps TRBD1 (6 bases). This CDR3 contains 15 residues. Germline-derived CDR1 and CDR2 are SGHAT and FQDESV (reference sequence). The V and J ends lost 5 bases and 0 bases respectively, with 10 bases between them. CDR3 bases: TGTGCCAGCAGCCCCGACAGGACGAACACCGGGGAGCTGTTTTTT. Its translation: CASSPDRTNTGELFF.

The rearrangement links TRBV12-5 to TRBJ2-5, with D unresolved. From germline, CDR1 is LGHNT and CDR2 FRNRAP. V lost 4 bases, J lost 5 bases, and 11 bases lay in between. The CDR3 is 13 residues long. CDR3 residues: CASGYRPGETQYF. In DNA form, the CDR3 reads TGTGCTAGTGGTTACAGACCGGGCGAGACCCAGTACTTC.

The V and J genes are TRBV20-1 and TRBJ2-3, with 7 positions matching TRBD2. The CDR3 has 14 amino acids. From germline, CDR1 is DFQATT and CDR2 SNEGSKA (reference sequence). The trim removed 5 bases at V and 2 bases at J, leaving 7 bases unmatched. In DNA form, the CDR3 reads TGCAGTGCTGGAAGACTAGCCGACACAGATACGCAGTATTTT. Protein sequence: CSAGRLADTDTQYF.

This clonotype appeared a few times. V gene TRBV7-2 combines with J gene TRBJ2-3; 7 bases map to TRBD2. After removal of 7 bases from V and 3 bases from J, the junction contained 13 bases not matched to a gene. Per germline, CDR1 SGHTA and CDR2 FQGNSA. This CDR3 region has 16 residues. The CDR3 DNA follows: TGTGCCAGCAACACTCGCGGCGCGGGAGTGACAGATACGCAGTATTTT. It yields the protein CASNTRGAGVTDTQYF.

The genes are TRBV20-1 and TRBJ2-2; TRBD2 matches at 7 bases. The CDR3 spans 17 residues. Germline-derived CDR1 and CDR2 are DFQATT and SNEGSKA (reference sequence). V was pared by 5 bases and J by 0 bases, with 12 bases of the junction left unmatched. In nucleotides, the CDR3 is TGCAGTGCTTATTCTAGCGGAGGCCCCGCGAACACCGGGGAGCTGTTTTTT. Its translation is CSAYSSGGPANTGELFF.

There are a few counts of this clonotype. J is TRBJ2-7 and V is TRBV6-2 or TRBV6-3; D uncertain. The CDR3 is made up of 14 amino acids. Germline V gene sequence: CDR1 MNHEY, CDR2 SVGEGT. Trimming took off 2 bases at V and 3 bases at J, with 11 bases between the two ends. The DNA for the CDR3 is TGTGCCAGCAGTTACCAGCGAGACCGCTACGAGCAGTACTTC. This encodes CASSYQRDRYEQYF.

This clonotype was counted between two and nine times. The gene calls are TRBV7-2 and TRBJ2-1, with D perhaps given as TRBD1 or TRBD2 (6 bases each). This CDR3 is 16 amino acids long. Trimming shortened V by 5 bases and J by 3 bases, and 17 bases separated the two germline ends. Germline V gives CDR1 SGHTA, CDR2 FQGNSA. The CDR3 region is CASSGGAGAGYNEQFF. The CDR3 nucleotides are TGTGCCAGCAGCGGAGGGGCAGGGGCAGGCTACAATGAGCAGTTCTTC.

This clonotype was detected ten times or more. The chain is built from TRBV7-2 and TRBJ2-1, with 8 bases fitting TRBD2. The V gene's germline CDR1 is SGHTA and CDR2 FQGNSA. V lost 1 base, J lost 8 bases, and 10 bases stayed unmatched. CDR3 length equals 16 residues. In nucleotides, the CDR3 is TGTGCCAGCAGCTTAGAGATTACTAGCGGATTTGATGAGCAGTTCTTC. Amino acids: CASSLEITSGFDEQFF.

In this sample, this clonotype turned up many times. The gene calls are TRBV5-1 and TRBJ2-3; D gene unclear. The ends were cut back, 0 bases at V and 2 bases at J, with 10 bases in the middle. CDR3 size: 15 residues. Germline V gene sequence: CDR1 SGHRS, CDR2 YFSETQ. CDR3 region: CASSLVTPNTDTQYF. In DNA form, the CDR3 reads TGCGCCAGCAGCTTGGTAACACCTAACACAGATACGCAGTATTTT.